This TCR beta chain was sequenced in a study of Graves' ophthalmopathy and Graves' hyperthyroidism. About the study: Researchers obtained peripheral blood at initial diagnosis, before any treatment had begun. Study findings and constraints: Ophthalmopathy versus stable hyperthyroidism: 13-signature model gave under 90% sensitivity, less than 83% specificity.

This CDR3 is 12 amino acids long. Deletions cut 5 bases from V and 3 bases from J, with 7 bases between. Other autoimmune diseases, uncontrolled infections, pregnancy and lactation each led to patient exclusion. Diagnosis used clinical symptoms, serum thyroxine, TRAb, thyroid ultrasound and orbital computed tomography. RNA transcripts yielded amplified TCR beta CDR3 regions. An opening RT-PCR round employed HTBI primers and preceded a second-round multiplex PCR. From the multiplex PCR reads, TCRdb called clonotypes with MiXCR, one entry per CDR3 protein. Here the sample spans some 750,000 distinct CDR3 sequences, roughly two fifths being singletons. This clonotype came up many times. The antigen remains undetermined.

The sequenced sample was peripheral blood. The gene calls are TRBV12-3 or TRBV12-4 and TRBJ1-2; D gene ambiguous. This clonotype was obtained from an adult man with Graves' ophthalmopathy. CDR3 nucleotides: TGTGCCAGCAGTCAACAAGACTATGGCTACACCTTC. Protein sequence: CASSQQDYGYTF.